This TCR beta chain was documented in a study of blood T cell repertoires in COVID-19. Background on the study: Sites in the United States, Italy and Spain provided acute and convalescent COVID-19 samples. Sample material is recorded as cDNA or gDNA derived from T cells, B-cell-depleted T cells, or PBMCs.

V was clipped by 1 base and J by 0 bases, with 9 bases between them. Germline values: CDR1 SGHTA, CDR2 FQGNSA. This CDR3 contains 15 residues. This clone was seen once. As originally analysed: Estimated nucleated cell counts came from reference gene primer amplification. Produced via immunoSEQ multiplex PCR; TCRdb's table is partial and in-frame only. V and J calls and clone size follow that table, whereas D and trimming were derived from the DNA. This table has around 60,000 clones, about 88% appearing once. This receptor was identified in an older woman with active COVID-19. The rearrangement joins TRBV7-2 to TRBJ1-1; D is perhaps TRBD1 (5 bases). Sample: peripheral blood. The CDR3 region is CASSLVGAVNTEAFF. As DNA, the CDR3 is TGTGCCAGCAGCTTAGTAGGGGCAGTGAACACTGAAGCTTTCTTT. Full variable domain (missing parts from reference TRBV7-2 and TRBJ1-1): GAGVSQSPSNKVTEKGKDVELRCDPISGHTALYWYRQSLGQGLEFLIYFQGNSAPDKSGLPSDRFSAERTGGSVSTLTIQRTQQEDSAVYLCASSLVGAVNTEAFFGQGTRLTVV.